A single sample is the source of the 9 T cell receptor beta chains below, sequenced in a study of naive and memory T cell subsets. Both TRBC1 and TRBC2 were covered by a beta constant-region primer of two equimolar oligonucleotides. Ligated cDNA was amplified by four rounds of PCR with nested alpha and beta constant-region primers and SP2. TCRdb used MiXCR to reprocess the UMI-ligation and nested PCR reads, holding one entry per CDR3 protein. The data contain 150,000 or so distinct CDR3 sequences, 22% of them seen just once; the ten biggest clones take up 0.11%. Findings and caveats of the study: Possibly reflecting memory cells re-expressing CD45RA, a few larger clonotypes occurred in naive repertoires, especially CD8.

No antigens are known for them. The sample comprised naive CD4+ T cells from blood. The receptors here all came from a human donor in good health.

This chain connects TRBV10-3 to TRBJ2-1; no firm D call. Germline lookup yields CDR1 ENHRY and CDR2 SYGVKD. There are 13 residues in the CDR3. V shed 8 bases and J shed 1 base, with 9 bases lying between them. Here the CDR3 DNA reads TGTGCCATCGGCGATGGTTCCTACAATGAGCAGTTCTTC. This encodes CAIGDGSYNEQFF.

This clonotype was recorded a few times. The CDR3 region is CASDIAGLNNEQFF. As DNA, the CDR3 is TGTGCCAGCGATATAGCGGGATTGAACAATGAGCAGTTCTTC. The V and J genes are TRBV12-3 or TRBV12-4 and TRBJ2-1; 8 bases agree with TRBD2. Trimming cost V 8 bases and J 5 bases; bases outside gene matches: 8. The CDR3 loop spans 14 amino acids.

The V gene is TRBV6-6, the J gene TRBJ2-7, with 7 nucleotides matching TRBD1. The CDR3 consists of 13 residues. Germline assignment: CDR1 MNHNY and CDR2 SVGAGI (reference sequence). Trimming removed 6 bases from V and 2 bases from J; junction bases left unmatched: 4. DNA for the CDR3: TGTGCCAGCAGAAGGGACAGAGCCTACGAGCAGTACTTC. The encoded protein is CASRRDRAYEQYF.

This clonotype was seen at least ten times. The rearrangement joins TRBV3-1 to TRBJ2-7; D is undetermined. V was shortened by 0 bases and J by 0 bases, with 6 bases between the two germline ends. Germline loops: CDR1 LGHDT, CDR2 YNNKEL (reference sequence). The CDR3 extends over 14 amino acids. CDR3 protein: CASSQDPSSYEQYF. The CDR3 region has the DNA TGTGCCAGCAGCCAAGACCCGAGCTCCTACGAGCAGTACTTC.

This clonotype was seen a handful of times. J is TRBJ2-5 and V is TRBV2; D is possibly TRBD1 (5 bases). Germline assignment: CDR1 SNHLY and CDR2 FYNNEI. Trimming left V 10 bases short and J 0 bases short, with 15 bases between. The CDR3 consists of 14 residues. DNA for the CDR3: TGTGCCACCGTTAAGACAGAGTACCAAGAGACCCAGTACTTC. Translating gives CATVKTEYQETQYF.

The chain is built from TRBV9 and TRBJ1-2; TRBD1 agrees at 8 bases. Germline values: CDR1 SGDLS, CDR2 YYNGEE. V was pared by 0 bases and J by 4 bases, with 2 bases of the junction left unmatched. The CDR3 totals 14 residues. CDR3 sequence reads: CASSVGQGFYGYTF. DNA for the CDR3: TGTGCCAGCAGCGTAGGACAGGGGTTCTATGGCTACACCTTC.

The chain is built from TRBV3-1 and TRBJ2-1; 11 bases are a match to TRBD1. V shed 3 bases and J 2 bases; nucleotides not matched to a gene: 3. The CDR3 has 16 amino acids. The germline V gene has CDR1 LGHDT and CDR2 YNNKEL (reference sequence). This CDR3 is CASSHLGQGAYNEQFF. The CDR3 DNA is TGTGCCAGCAGCCATTTGGGACAGGGGGCCTACAATGAGCAGTTCTTC.

This clonotype came up a few times. V usage is TRBV28 and J usage is TRBJ2-7, with TRBD1 matching 12 bases. V trimming: 8 bases; J trimming: 6 bases; junction bases outside the gene matches: 11. The CDR3 runs 15 residues. Germline-derived CDR1 and CDR2 are MDHEN and SYDVKM. DNA of the CDR3: TGTGCCAGCGGGACAGGGGGCATGGTTCGCGGCGAGCAGTACTTC. Translating it yields CASGTGGMVRGEQYF.

This clonotype was observed many times. The rearrangement joins TRBV7-2 to TRBJ2-3; 7 positions agree with TRBD2. The J segment lost 2 bases and the V segment lost 2 bases, leaving 10 bases of the junction unmatched. The CDR3 contains 17 residues. Germline lookup yields CDR1 SGHTA and CDR2 FQGNSA. The chain's CDR3 is CASSLTASGTITDTQYF. The CDR3 bases are TGTGCCAGCAGCTTAACAGCTAGCGGAACGATCACAGATACGCAGTATTTT.